These 27 T cell receptor beta chains originate from one sample sequenced in a study of T cell repertoires and HLA-DP antigens. This table comes from immunoSEQ multiplex PCR, and its TCRdb copy is limited to in-frame clones, with some not included. The sample shows over 100,000 clones, 90% to 95% of them seen only once. Their antigen targets remain unknown. Sequencing used CD4+ T cells from PBMCs. The source is a woman in her late teens or twenties in good health and CMV-seronegative.

Note on this clone: The junction departs from germline at one end; a sequencing error may be responsible. The V call is TRBV28, the J call TRBJ2-6; TRBD2 might be the D (5 bases). Looked up from germline, CDR1 is MDHEN and CDR2 is SYDVKM. The CDR3 sequence is 16 residues long. This chain's CDR3 is CASNGGGGSRANVLTF. CDR3 nucleotides: TGTGCCAGCAACGGAGGTGGCGGCTCTCGGGCCAACGTCCTGACTTTC.

J is TRBJ1-4 and V is TRBV4-3; D gene ambiguous. This CDR3 is 15 amino acids long. V dropped 1 base and J dropped 4 bases, with 10 bases sitting between them. Per the germline V gene, CDR1 is LGHNA and CDR2 is YSLEER. CDR3 residues: CASSQVSRFNEKLFF. CDR3 coding DNA: TGCGCCAGCAGCCAAGTGAGTCGATTTAATGAAAAACTGTTTTTT.

The rearrangement joins TRBV5-8 to TRBJ2-1; 7 positions agree with TRBD1. Germline V gives CDR1 SGHTS, CDR2 YDEGEE. The CDR3 contains 16 residues. V dropped 3 bases and J dropped 2; count of bases not matched to a gene: 8. The CDR3 spells CASSSGTGQAYNEQFF. In DNA, the CDR3 is TGTGCCAGCAGCTCGGGAACCGGACAGGCCTACAATGAGCAGTTCTTC.

This chain connects TRBV5-5 to TRBJ1-1; D gene ambiguous. The CDR3 has 14 amino acids. The V gene lost 2 bases and the J gene lost 6 bases, with 14 bases spanning the gap. Germline V gene sequence: CDR1 SGHKS, CDR2 YYEKEE (reference sequence). CDR3 sequence (DNA): TGTGCCAGCAGCTTCTGGGGAAAAAGTCCTGAAGCTTTCTTT. It is translated as CASSFWGKSPEAFF.

This rearrangement joins TRBV7-4 to TRBJ2-2, with TRBD2 matching over 8 bases. The CDR3 runs to 17 residues. Per germline, CDR1 SGHVT and CDR2 SQSDAQ. V shed 1 base and J 1 base; nucleotides not matched to a gene: 5. In DNA form, the CDR3 reads TGTGCCAGCAGCTTAGGAATAGCGGGGCTGAACACCGGGGAGCTGTTTTTT. It encodes CASSLGIAGLNTGELFF.

J is TRBJ2-3 and V is TRBV28; D might be TRBD2 (5 bases). There are 14 residues in the CDR3. Germline lookup yields CDR1 MDHEN and CDR2 SYDVKM. The V and J ends lost 1 base and 0 bases respectively, with 5 bases between them. CDR3 in amino acids: CASSLSGSTDTQYF. CDR3 bases: TGTGCCAGCAGTTTATCGGGGAGCACAGATACGCAGTATTTT.

This sequence joins TRBV27 and TRBJ2-3; 9 bases line up with TRBD1. The CDR3 extends over 16 amino acids. The germline CDR1 and CDR2 sequences are MNHEY and SMNVEV (reference sequence). The J segment lost 0 bases and the V segment lost 3 bases, leaving 4 bases of the junction unmatched. The CDR3 DNA is TGTGCCAGCAGTTTCTTCGACAGGGGGAGCACAGATACGCAGTATTTT. Amino acid sequence: CASSFFDRGSTDTQYF.

The V gene is TRBV6-1, the J gene TRBJ1-1; D perhaps matches TRBD1 (5 bases). Trimming took off 6 bases at V and 1 base at J, with 12 bases between the two ends. The CDR3 is 14 residues long. CDR1 and CDR2 (germline): MNHNS, SASEGT. The CDR3, as DNA: TGTGCCAGCAGAATAGGGACGCCGAACACTGAAGCTTTCTTT. Translation: CASRIGTPNTEAFF.

The table lists this clone with a few counts. The rearrangement links TRBV7-2 to TRBJ1-1, with D unresolved. Germline values: CDR1 SGHTA, CDR2 FQGNSA. V lost 2 bases and J lost 5, with 18 bases in between. This CDR3 spans 16 amino acids. The CDR3 here is CASSLRGVASGTEAFF. CDR3 sequence (DNA): TGTGCCAGCAGCTTACGGGGTGTGGCGAGTGGGACTGAAGCTTTCTTT.

The chain joins TRBV20-1 to TRBJ1-3; no definite D call. The CDR3 sequence is 11 residues long. Germline CDR1 reads DFQATT; CDR2 reads SNEGSKA (reference sequence). V shed 4 bases and J shed 6 bases, with 7 bases lying between them. CDR3 loop: CSAIAVNTIYF. The CDR3 nucleotides read TGCAGTGCTATTGCAGTAAACACCATATATTTT.

The chain carries TRBV6-1 and TRBJ2-2; D ambiguous. The germline V and J ends were trimmed by 6 bases and 0 bases, with 11 bases remaining between them. Germline values: CDR1 MNHNS, CDR2 SASEGT. CDR3 length: 15 amino acids. The DNA for the CDR3 is TGTGCCAGCAGGGGGATAGCAGCGAACACCGGGGAGCTGTTTTTT. Protein: CASRGIAANTGELFF.

The rearrangement joins TRBV7-6 to TRBJ2-7; 9 bases fit TRBD2. Germline CDR1 SGHVS, CDR2 FNYEAQ. J gave up 3 bases and V 6 bases, and 3 bases lay outside the gene matches. CDR3 length: 13 residues. The CDR3 sequence is CASSLTSGYEQYF. DNA for the CDR3: TGTGCCAGCAGTTTGACTAGCGGCTACGAGCAGTACTTC.

This chain connects TRBV7-2 to TRBJ2-2; weak D call: TRBD1 (6 bases). CDR3 length: 15 residues. The V end was cut by 3 bases, the J end by 9 bases, with 17 bases between. The germline V gene encodes CDR1 SGHTA and CDR2 FQGNSA. The CDR3 loop reads CASSFAPQGSRELFF. CDR3 sequence (DNA): TGTGCCAGCAGCTTTGCCCCACAGGGCTCAAGGGAGCTGTTTTTT.

The chain links TRBV21-1 to TRBJ1-5; the D call TRBD1 from the table was never checked on the DNA. TRBV21-1 is annotated as a pseudogene. The CDR3 runs 16 residues. The CDR3 region is CASSKPQPTSNQPQHF. The CDR3, as DNA: TGTGCCAGCAGCAAACCACAGCCTACGAGCAATCAGCCCCAGCATTTT.

The rearrangement uses TRBV15 and TRBJ1-2; D is uncertain. The CDR3 consists of 14 residues. Germline V CDR1 and CDR2: LNHNV, YYDKDF (reference sequence). Trimming removed 1 base at V and 5 bases at J, with 11 bases between. CDR3 residues: CATSRAGSSYGYTF. DNA for the CDR3: TGTGCCACCAGCAGAGCGGGCAGCTCTTATGGCTACACCTTC.

The chain couples TRBV10-1 to TRBJ2-7; the D gene is possibly TRBD2 (5 bases). CDR1 and CDR2 (germline): WNHNN, SYGVQD (reference sequence). Trimming shortened V by 2 bases and J by 8 bases, and 7 bases separated the two germline ends. The CDR3 is 11 amino acids. CDR3 nucleotide sequence: TGCGCCAGCAGTGAGGGACTCCAGCAGTACTTC. It is translated as CASSEGLQQYF.

The chain recombines TRBV9 with TRBJ2-7, with 9 nucleotides matching TRBD2. Germline assignment: CDR1 SGDLS and CDR2 YYNGEE. CDR3 length equals 14 residues. The junction had 4 bases not matched to a gene; V was cut back by 3 bases and J by 3 bases. CDR3 loop: CASSGSGSIYEQYF. CDR3 DNA: TGTGCCAGCAGCGGTAGCGGGAGTATCTACGAGCAGTACTTC.

The chain has TRBV27 and TRBJ2-5, with 7 bases aligning to TRBD2. Per the germline V gene, CDR1 is MNHEY and CDR2 is SMNVEV (reference sequence). The CDR3 covers 15 residues. Trimming took 4 bases from V and 1 from J; bases not matched to a gene: 6. The CDR3 sequence is CASSSLAKGQETQYF. CDR3 nucleotides: TGTGCCAGCAGTTCACTAGCGAAGGGCCAAGAGACCCAGTACTTC.

The chain employs TRBV29-1 and TRBJ1-2, with no clear D. Germline CDR1 reads SQVTM; CDR2 reads ANQGSEA. This CDR3 comprises 11 residues. Trimming cost V 3 bases and J 12 bases, with 14 bases left between them. CDR3 coding DNA: TGCAGCGTTGACAGCGGGCACGGGAACACCTTC. Its protein product is CSVDSGHGNTF.

The V gene is TRBV11-2, the J gene TRBJ2-5, with D uncertain. Trimming pared 3 bases from V and 3 bases from J, leaving 5 bases between. The CDR3 is 12 amino acids. The germline CDR1 and CDR2 sequences are SGHAT and FQNNGV. CDR3 nucleotides: TGTGCCAGCAGCTTGGCCGAAGAGACCCAGTACTTC. Translating it yields CASSLAEETQYF.

The genes are TRBV19 and TRBJ2-1, with 9 bases lining up with TRBD2. The CDR3 is 17 residues long. Trimming cost V 6 bases and J 8 bases; bases outside gene matches: 17. The germline V gene has CDR1 LNHDA and CDR2 SQIVND (reference sequence). CDR3 bases: TGTGCCAGTAGCGACGTCTTAGCGGGAGCGGTGTCCCATGAGCAGTTCTTC. Translation: CASSDVLAGAVSHEQFF. Full variable domain (outside the CDR3, taken from reference TRBV19 and TRBJ2-1): DGGITQSPKYLFRKEGQNVTLSCEQNLNHDAMYWYRQDPGQGLRLIYYSQIVNDFQKGDIAEGYSVSREKKESFPLTVTSAQKNPTAFYLCASSDVLAGAVSHEQFFGPGTRLTVL.

This chain joins TRBV11-2 and TRBJ2-4; D ambiguous. The CDR3 is 14 residues long. The germline CDR1 and CDR2 sequences are SGHAT and FQNNGV. V lost 7 bases and J 0 bases, leaving 10 bases between the germline ends. Here the CDR3 DNA reads TGTGCCAGCACCCTACAATTAGCCAAAAACATTCAGTACTTC. It translates to CASTLQLAKNIQYF.

V and J are TRBV18 and TRBJ1-2, with D possibly being TRBD1 (6 bases). CDR3 length: 14 residues. Germline loops: CDR1 KGHSH, CDR2 LQKENI. V lost 5 bases and J 4 bases, leaving 14 bases between the germline ends. In DNA form, the CDR3 reads TGTGCCAGCTCAGGTCTCGGGACATCCTATGGCTACACCTTC. It is translated as CASSGLGTSYGYTF.

The chain carries TRBV7-3 and TRBJ2-2, with 8 bases identical to TRBD2. The CDR3 spans 15 residues. Germline V gives CDR1 SGHTA, CDR2 FQGTGA. Trimming at V came to 1 base and at J to 6 bases, leaving 4 bases not matched to a gene. CDR3 amino acids: CASSLRASGSGELFF. The CDR3 region has the DNA TGTGCCAGCAGCTTAAGGGCTAGCGGGTCCGGGGAGCTGTTTTTT.

This clone came up a few times. This rearrangement joins TRBV7-9 to TRBJ2-3, with D possibly matching TRBD2 (6 bases). Trimming removed 2 bases from V and 0 bases from J, with 15 bases in between. The germline gives CDR1 SEHNR, CDR2 FQNEAQ (reference sequence). CDR3 length: 17 amino acids. In DNA, the CDR3 is TGTGCCAGCAGCTTATATCGTTGGGGGGAGAGCACAGATACGCAGTATTTT. This translates into CASSLYRWGESTDTQYF.

J is TRBJ1-4 and V is TRBV2; D gene unclear. CDR1 and CDR2 (germline): SNHLY, FYNNEI. CDR3 size: 14 residues. Trimming cost V 1 base and J 8 bases, with 11 bases left between them. The CDR3 nucleotides are TGTGCCAGCAGTGAAGGCAGGAGGAGGGAAAAACTGTTTTTT. Encoded protein: CASSEGRRREKLFF.

The chain links TRBV7-2 to TRBJ1-2; D not certain. CDR3 length: 14 amino acids. The germline gives CDR1 SGHTA, CDR2 FQGNSA. V was clipped by 3 bases and J by 0 bases, with 8 bases between them. This CDR3 reads CASSFRSSNYGYTF. The CDR3 DNA is TGTGCCAGCAGCTTCAGGAGCTCTAACTATGGCTACACCTTC.